The clone carrying this TCR beta chain has only a few counts. TCRdb re-called the reads through MiXCR, storing one row per CDR3 protein. The sample holds 250,000 or so distinct CDR3 sequences, approximately 10% seen once. This record belongs to a study of T cell repertoires in cytomegalovirus infection. The CDR3 extends over 14 amino acids. The germline gives CDR1 LNHDA, CDR2 SQIVND (reference sequence). V dropped 3 bases and J dropped 12 bases, with 20 bases sitting between them. The receptor comes from a human donor in good health (CMV status not recorded). Some clones in this sample may be carry-over from other donors' samples. Sample: PBMCs. The chain recombines TRBV19 with TRBJ1-1; no reliable D call. CDR3 coding DNA: TGTGCCAGTAGTATCTCCCTAAACAGAGAAGAGACTTTCTTT. Translating it yields CASSISLNREETFF.